The 18 T cell receptor beta chains presented below share a single source sample, sequenced in a study of control samples from healthy donors and cancer patients. Some clones are missing from TCRdb's copy, which holds only in-frame ones; the method was immunoSEQ multiplex PCR. In the table there are over 100,000 clones, roughly 90% of which are singletons. Sequences were obtained from blood. Source of these receptors: a man aged 35 to 55 in good health.

In its sample, this clone was seen once. The J gene is TRBJ1-2, the V gene TRBV20-1; D remains unclear. The CDR3 has 11 residues. V lost 6 bases and J 5 bases, leaving 10 bases between the germline ends. Germline V gives CDR1 DFQATT, CDR2 SNEGSKA (reference sequence). The CDR3, as DNA: TGCAGTGCCGGGGAGCCTTATGGCTACACCTTC. The encoded protein is CSAGEPYGYTF.

This sequence joins TRBV3-1 (or the pseudogene TRBV3-2) and TRBJ1-3, with 9 bases aligning to TRBD1. The CDR3 covers 17 residues. V dropped 2 bases and J dropped 1; count of bases not matched to a gene: 6. Per germline, CDR1 LGHDT and CDR2 YNNKEL (reference sequence). The CDR3 reads CASSQSGTGNSGNTIYF. In nucleotides, the CDR3 is TGTGCCAGCAGCCAATCAGGGACAGGGAATTCTGGAAACACCATATATTTT.

This clone showed up just once. The chain joins TRBV29-1 to TRBJ1-1; D is unclear. V shed 2 bases and J shed 0 bases, with 10 bases lying between them. The CDR3 runs to 14 residues. Germline CDR1 and CDR2: SQVTM and ANQGSEA. CDR3 loop: CSVELLGLNTEAFF. DNA for the CDR3: TGCAGCGTTGAACTACTGGGTTTGAACACTGAAGCTTTCTTT.

The V and J genes are TRBV11-3 and TRBJ1-6; no firm D call. The V end lost 7 bases, the J end lost 13 bases, and 20 bases lay between the germline ends. This CDR3 spans 14 amino acids. In germline, CDR1 is SGHNT, CDR2 YENEEA. CDR3 loop: CASTPAFGPQPLHF. For the CDR3, the DNA is TGTGCCAGCACCCCGGCTTTTGGGCCTCAGCCCCTCCACTTT. Complete variable domain (other parts from reference TRBV11-3 and TRBJ1-6): EAGVVQSPRYKIIEKKQPVAFWCNPISGHNTLYWYLQNLGQGPELLIRYENEEAVDDSQLPKDRFSAERLKGVDSTLKIQPAELGDSAVYLCASTPAFGPQPLHFGNGTRLTVT.

The rearrangement links TRBV9 to TRBJ2-3; the D is unclear. CDR3 length: 13 residues. From germline, CDR1 is SGDLS and CDR2 YYNGEE. Deletions cut 0 bases from V and 4 bases from J, with 6 bases between. In DNA form, the CDR3 reads TGTGCCAGCAGCGTAGTTCTGTCAGATACGCAGTATTTT. Translated: CASSVVLSDTQYF.

V is TRBV5-1 and J is TRBJ2-5, with unresolved D. CDR1 and CDR2 (germline): SGHRS, YFSETQ. V was shortened by 1 base and J by 0 bases, with 16 bases between the two germline ends. CDR3 size: 17 residues. In DNA, the CDR3 is TGCGCCAGCAGCTTGACCCCCCGGCGATTCGACCAAGAGACCCAGTACTTC. This sequence encodes CASSLTPRRFDQETQYF. The full variable domain, its missing parts supplied by reference TRBV5-1 and TRBJ2-5, is KAGVTQTPRYLIKTRGQQVTLSCSPISGHRSVSWYQQTPGQGLQFLFEYFSETQRNKGNFPGRFSGRQFSNSRSEMNVSTLELGDSALYLCASSLTPRRFDQETQYFGPGTRLLVL.

This clone was seen a single time. In DNA, the CDR3 is TGTGCCAGCTCACCCACGGGACAGGGGGCCAACGAGCAGTACTTC. Residues: CASSPTGQGANEQYF. The chain is built from TRBV18 and TRBJ2-7, with 12 bases aligning to TRBD1. V shed 3 bases and J 5 bases; nucleotides not matched to a gene: 5. The germline gives CDR1 KGHSH, CDR2 LQKENI. This CDR3 comprises 15 residues.

The genes are TRBV7-3 and TRBJ2-5, with 10 bases identical to TRBD1. The junction had 6 bases not matched to a gene; V was cut back by 3 bases and J by 5 bases. Germline V gene sequence: CDR1 SGHTA, CDR2 FQGTGA. The CDR3 sequence is 15 residues long. DNA for the CDR3: TGTGCCAGCAGCTTCAGGACAGGGGGTATGGAGACCCAGTACTTC. Its translation is CASSFRTGGMETQYF.

The chain employs TRBV11-2 and TRBJ2-3, with D possibly TRBD2 on 7 matching bases. CDR1 SGHAT and CDR2 FQNNGV come from the germline V gene. V was clipped by 5 bases and J by 2 bases, with 20 bases between them. This CDR3 contains 17 residues. CDR3 region: CASSLDIRGAVTDTQYF. In DNA, the CDR3 is TGTGCCAGCAGCCTCGATATACGGGGGGCCGTCACAGATACGCAGTATTTT.

This clone turned up a few times. Other nucleotide sequences in the sample specify the same CDR3. The rearrangement joins TRBV27 to TRBJ2-7; no firm D call. This CDR3 is 12 amino acids long. CDR1 and CDR2 from the germline V gene are MNHEY and SMNVEV (reference sequence). Trimming stripped 5 bases from V and 4 bases from J, with 9 bases between. The CDR3 nucleotides read TGTGCCAGCAGTAGAAATTCTTACGAGCAGTACTTC. Translation gives CASSRNSYEQYF.

The table lists this clone with a few counts. V usage is TRBV6-4 and J usage is TRBJ1-5; no reliable D call. V was shortened by 0 bases and J by 2 bases, with 5 bases between the two germline ends. Germline-derived CDR1 and CDR2 are MRHNA and SNTAGT. The CDR3 runs 14 residues. The CDR3 DNA reads TGTGCCAGCAGTGACTCGGGTGGCAATCAGCCCCAGCATTTT. This sequence encodes CASSDSGGNQPQHF.

The chain uses TRBV6-5 and TRBJ1-4; D might be TRBD1 (6 bases). The germline V and J ends were trimmed by 11 bases and 8 bases, with 18 bases remaining between them. This CDR3 is built from 13 residues. Germline CDR1 reads MNHEY; CDR2 reads SVGAGI. The CDR3 protein is CAVLTGLGEKLFF. Written as DNA, the CDR3 is TGTGCCGTACTCACAGGGTTAGGGGAAAAACTGTTTTTT.

The chain recombines TRBV6-6 with TRBJ2-7; no clear D gene. Germline CDR1 and CDR2: MNHNY and SVGAGI (reference sequence). The CDR3 runs 13 residues. Trimming removed 10 bases at V and 2 bases at J, with 15 bases between. CDR3 sequence reads: CAIPRRPAYEQYF. As DNA, the CDR3 is TGTGCCATCCCGCGCCGCCCGGCCTACGAGCAGTACTTC.

The genes are TRBV4-2 and TRBJ1-6, with D unresolved. The germline CDR1 and CDR2 sequences are LGHNA and YNFKEQ. The CDR3 loop spans 15 amino acids. The ends were cut back, 0 bases at V and 7 bases at J, with 10 bases in the middle. In DNA form, the CDR3 reads TGTGCCAGCAGCCAAGATCTCCTCGGCAATTCACCCCTCCACTTT. The encoded protein is CASSQDLLGNSPLHF.

In this sample, this clone turned up once. The chain combines TRBV24-1 with TRBJ2-5; TRBD1 matches 7 bases. CDR1 is KGHDR, CDR2 SFDVKD, per germline. There are 13 residues in the CDR3. The ends lost 12 bases at V and 8 bases at J; junction bases unmatched: 14. CDR3 sequence reads: CAGEGAQSGTQYF. DNA for the CDR3: TGTGCCGGAGAGGGGGCCCAGTCAGGTACCCAGTACTTC.

The chain links TRBV5-4 to TRBJ2-7; 7 positions agree with TRBD1. CDR3 length: 15 residues. V was pared by 2 bases and J by 2 bases, with 7 bases of the junction left unmatched. Per germline, CDR1 SGHNT and CDR2 YYREEE (reference sequence). CDR3 sequence reads: CASSFPTQGTYEQYF. DNA of the CDR3: TGTGCCAGCAGCTTTCCGACACAGGGGACCTACGAGCAGTACTTC. The full variable domain, with the rest looked up from reference TRBV5-4 and TRBJ2-7, is ETGVTQSPTHLIKTRGQQVTLRCSSQSGHNTVSWYQQALGQGPQFIFQYYREEENGRGNFPPRFSGLQFPNYSSELNVNALELDDSALYLCASSFPTQGTYEQYFGPGTRLTVT.

The chain couples TRBV27 to TRBJ1-4; no clear D gene. With 5 bases removed from V and 0 bases from J, the gap between germline ends came to 10 bases. This CDR3 is 15 amino acids long. Looked up from germline, CDR1 is MNHEY and CDR2 is SMNVEV (reference sequence). The CDR3 bases are TGTGCCAGCAGTGGCACCTGGGCAACTAATGAAAAACTGTTTTTT. Protein sequence: CASSGTWATNEKLFF.

The V call is TRBV3-1 (or the pseudogene TRBV3-2), the J call TRBJ2-3; 8 bases fit TRBD2. This CDR3 is built from 14 residues. Losses at the gene ends were 4 bases for V and 1 base for J; bases not matched to a gene: 1. The V gene's germline CDR1 is LGHDT and CDR2 YNNKEL (reference sequence). The CDR3: CASSPLAGTDTQYF. CDR3 DNA sequence: TGTGCCAGCAGCCCACTAGCGGGCACAGATACGCAGTATTTT.